This T cell receptor (beta chain) emerged from a study of cytomegalovirus exposure and HLA in healthy donors. Findings and limits, study-wide: A later analysis linked a missense variant in DCLRE1C to the trimming of TCR beta V and J genes. After further analysis at a later stage, 15,000 to 20,000 TCR beta sequences were associated with HLA alleles at 0.05 false discovery rate.

V lost 6 bases and J lost 7; bases outside the gene matches: 8. Germline loops: CDR1 MDHEN, CDR2 SYDVKM. This CDR3 has 13 amino acids. For this clone: The antigen remains unidentified.

Researchers ran the PCR with 60 Vbeta and 13 Jbeta primers. The assay was immunoSEQ multiplex PCR, and TCRdb's table has in-frame clones only and misses some. The sample consists of 65,000 to 80,000 clones, roughly 70% of them appearing once. The specimen sequenced was PBMCs. The chain joins TRBV28 to TRBJ2-7, with 8 bases aligning to TRBD1. This TCR derives from a middle-aged man in good health and CMV-seropositive. The CDR3 reads CASRRQGKWEQYF. In DNA form, the CDR3 reads TGTGCCAGCAGGCGACAGGGGAAGTGGGAGCAGTACTTC.